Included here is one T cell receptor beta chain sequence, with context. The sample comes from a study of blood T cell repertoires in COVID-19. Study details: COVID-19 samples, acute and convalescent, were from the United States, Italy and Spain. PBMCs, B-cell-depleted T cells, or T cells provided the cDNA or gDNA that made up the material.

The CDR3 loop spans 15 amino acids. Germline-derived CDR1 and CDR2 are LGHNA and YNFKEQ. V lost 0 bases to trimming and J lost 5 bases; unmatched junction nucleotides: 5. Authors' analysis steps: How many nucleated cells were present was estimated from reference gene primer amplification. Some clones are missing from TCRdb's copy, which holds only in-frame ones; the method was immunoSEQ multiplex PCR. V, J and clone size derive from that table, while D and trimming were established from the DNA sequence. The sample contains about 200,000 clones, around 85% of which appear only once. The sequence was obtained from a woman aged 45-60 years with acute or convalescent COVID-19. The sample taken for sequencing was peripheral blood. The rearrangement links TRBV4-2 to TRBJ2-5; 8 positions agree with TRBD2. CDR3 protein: CASSQEGTRDETQYF. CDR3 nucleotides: TGTGCCAGCAGCCAAGAAGGGACTAGGGATGAGACCCAGTACTTC.